This is a list of T cell receptor beta chains from one sample in a study of cytomegalovirus exposure and HLA in healthy donors. Assay used: immunoSEQ multiplex PCR; TCRdb lists only in-frame clones, some missing. There are 110,000 or so clones in the sample; approximately 77% occur only once, and approximately 5% lies in the top ten. The specimen sequenced was PBMCs. The origin of the receptors is a man in his fifties or sixties in good health and CMV-seropositive. The CDR3 runs from the conserved cysteine through the conserved F or W. Each record gives: V gene, D gene, J gene, CDR3 protein. A D gene is named only where the DNA matches it firmly.

TRBV4-1,TRBD2,TRBJ2-3,CASSLGGTSGRDTQYF
TRBV5-1,TRBD1,TRBJ2-2,CASSSWTGGTGELFF
TRBV5-4,TRBD1,TRBJ1-1,CASSSRTGKNTEAFF
TRBV18,TRBD1,TRBJ1-1,CASSPPGTGVTTEAFF
TRBV6-5,.,TRBJ2-5,CASSRGAFQETQYF
TRBV6-1,.,TRBJ1-2,CASSANGPAGYGYTF
TRBV6-6,TRBD1,TRBJ1-5,CASSYSFGTGAQPQHF
TRBV6-6,TRBD1,TRBJ2-5,CASSYSGQGAWEQYF
TRBV19,TRBD2,TRBJ2-6,CASSMGGSGANVLTF
TRBV5-4,.,TRBJ1-1,CASSPGQMNTEAFF
TRBV2,TRBD2,TRBJ2-3,CASSRGEDTQYF
TRBV5-1,TRBD2,TRBJ2-3,CASSSGLAGPSDTQYF
TRBV9,.,TRBJ1-5,CASGENNQPQHF
TRBV5-1,TRBD1,TRBJ2-7,CASSLLPPGQGNYEQYF
TRBV6-1,TRBD1,TRBJ1-2,CASRKQGGVFGYTF
TRBV30,TRBD1,TRBJ2-7,CASNRDRGYEQYF
TRBV7-9,TRBD2,TRBJ2-3,CASSWASGATDTQYF
TRBV29-1,.,TRBJ2-7,CSVVGHSSYEQYF
TRBV6-1,TRBD1,TRBJ1-5,CASSDRQGISNQPQHF
TRBV19,.,TRBJ1-3,CASSQHRFSGNTIYF
TRBV5-5,TRBD2,TRBJ2-5,CASSLGDSGGKETQYF
TRBV7-9,.,TRBJ2-3,CASSLGGTDTQYF
TRBV6-1,.,TRBJ1-6,CASTAGGWANSPLHF
TRBV4-1,TRBD1,TRBJ2-6,CASSPGPGTGGSGANVLTF
TRBV15,TRBD1,TRBJ2-7,CATSRFPDRAEQYF
TRBV30,.,TRBJ2-7,CAWSQGVEQYF
TRBV2,TRBD1,TRBJ1-1,CASSVLQGETEAFF
TRBV19,.,TRBJ1-5,CASKTENSNQPQHF
TRBV9,.,TRBJ1-2,CASSTSMKGDYTF
TRBV2,.,TRBJ2-7,CASSSSVDYEQYF
TRBV18,.,TRBJ1-4,CASSPRTVPTNEKLFF
TRBV29-1,.,TRBJ2-1,CSVEDSYNEQFF
TRBV10-1,TRBD1,TRBJ2-2,CASSRTGNPTGELFF
TRBV4-1,TRBD2,TRBJ2-3,CASSQVGTSGLRTDTQYF
TRBV30,TRBD1,TRBJ1-3,CAWSDRAGNTIYF
TRBV10-2,.,TRBJ2-1,CATNHHSNEQFF
TRBV10-3,.,TRBJ1-1,CAISLSGGGLNTEAFF
TRBV6-1,.,TRBJ1-5,CASMRTQGINQPQHF
TRBV15,.,TRBJ1-1,CATRAQAEAFF
TRBV18,.,TRBJ1-2,CASSTDSSNYGYTF
TRBV6-1,.,TRBJ2-7,CASIDTRQDWGAEQYF
TRBV19,TRBD2,TRBJ2-3,CASSISGLASTDTQYF
TRBV6-1,.,TRBJ2-5,CASNVQGGAQETQYF
TRBV7-8,.,TRBJ1-1,CATGLFGQGTEAFF
TRBV7-2,TRBD1,.,CASSAGRDRGLGEQYF
TRBV9,TRBD2,TRBJ2-5,CASSVPLAGTSGEETQYF
TRBV14,TRBD1,TRBJ1-1,CASSRYGTEAEAFF
TRBV19,TRBD1,TRBJ1-5,CATSGQGNNQPQHF
TRBV2,TRBD1,TRBJ1-5,CASSGTGNQPQHF
TRBV6-1,TRBD2,TRBJ2-3,CASSVALAGTTGRPDTQYF
TRBV18,.,TRBJ2-5,CASSLSTGQETQYF
TRBV4-2,TRBD2,TRBJ2-1,CASSQALAGGPNEQFF
TRBV25-1,.,TRBJ1-5,CASTSLGAGQPQHF
TRBV6-1,TRBD2,TRBJ2-3,CATSWTRGDTQYF
TRBV5-6,.,TRBJ2-7,CASSLRNRGGVPGEYF
TRBV7-6,.,TRBJ1-6,CASSIRDWNSPLHF
TRBV5-1,TRBD1,TRBJ1-6,CASSSGTDNSPLHF
TRBV11-2,.,TRBJ2-2,CASSLPGMRELFF
TRBV18,.,TRBJ1-2,CASSPRQGYRADYGYTF